This TCR beta chain appears in the sequencing data of a study of CD8+ T cells in alopecia areata. CDR3 length: 14 amino acids. V dropped 0 bases and J dropped 3 bases, with 10 bases sitting between them. Germline V gene lookup returns CDR1 SGHDT and CDR2 YYEEEE. Treatment of the sample: oral pan-JAK inhibitor, 5-10 mg twice daily. RNA was isolated and reverse transcribed to cDNA, the sequencing template. Sequencing was performed with immunoSEQ multiplex PCR; in TCRdb, only in-frame clones are kept and a portion is missing. The profile shows more than 110,000 clones, approximately 85% of them singletons.

The chain combines TRBV5-6 with TRBJ2-7, with a weak D call TRBD1 (5 bases). The specimen was CD8+ T cells sorted from blood, collected at week 4, from a patient treated with tofacitinib. The clonotype comes from a human donor with alopecia areata. The CDR3 region has the DNA TGTGCCAGCAGCTTGGTACAGGATTACTACGAGCAGTACTTC. Translated, it gives CASSLVQDYYEQYF.